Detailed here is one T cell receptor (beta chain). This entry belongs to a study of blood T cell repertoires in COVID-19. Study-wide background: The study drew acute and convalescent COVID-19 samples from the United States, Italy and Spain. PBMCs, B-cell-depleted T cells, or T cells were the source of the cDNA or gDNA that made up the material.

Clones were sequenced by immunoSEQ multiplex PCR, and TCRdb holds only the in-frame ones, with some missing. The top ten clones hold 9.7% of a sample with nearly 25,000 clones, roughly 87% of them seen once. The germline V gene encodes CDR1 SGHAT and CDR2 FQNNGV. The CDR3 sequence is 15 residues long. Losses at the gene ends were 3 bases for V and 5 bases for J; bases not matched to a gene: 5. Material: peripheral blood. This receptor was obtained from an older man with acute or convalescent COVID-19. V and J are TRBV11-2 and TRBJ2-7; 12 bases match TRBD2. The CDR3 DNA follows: TGTGCCAGCAGCTTTCTAGCGGGGGGGCTCAACGAGCAGTACTTC. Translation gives CASSFLAGGLNEQYF. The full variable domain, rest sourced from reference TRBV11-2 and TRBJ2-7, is EAGVAQSPRYKIIEKRQSVAFWCNPISGHATLYWYQQILGQGPKLLIQFQNNGVVDDSQLPKDRFSAERLKGVDSTLKIQPAKLEDSAVYLCASSFLAGGLNEQYFGPGTRLTVT.